The next 20 T cell receptor beta chains were all read from a single sample in a study of T cells in Graves' hyperthyroidism and ophthalmopathy. TCR beta CDR3 regions were amplified from RNA. A set of HTBI primers served as the primers for a first-round RT-PCR of the TCR CDR3. MiXCR was run by TCRdb on the multiplex PCR reads, yielding one entry per CDR3 protein. Of around 500,000 distinct CDR3 sequences listed, under 15% are singletons. What was sequenced was blood. These receptor sequences come from a woman under 30 with Graves' hyperthyroidism.

The sample holds many counts of this clonotype. The chain employs TRBV6-1 and TRBJ2-1, with D perhaps being TRBD1 or TRBD2 (5 bases each). V was pared by 6 bases and J by 0 bases, with 21 bases between. The CDR3 is 18 residues long. The germline gives CDR1 MNHNS, CDR2 SASEGT. This chain's CDR3 is CASRRGFTLSSSYNEQFF. The CDR3 nucleotides are TGTGCCAGCAGGAGGGGTTTTACCCTCTCGAGCTCCTACAATGAGCAGTTCTTC.

This clonotype was recorded at least ten times. The chain recombines TRBV30 with TRBJ1-6, with 7 bases fitting TRBD1. V lost 1 base, J lost 12 bases, and 6 bases stayed unmatched. Germline V gene data show CDR1 as GTSNPN and CDR2 as SVGIG (reference sequence). The CDR3 has 13 residues. CDR3 in DNA: TGTGCCTGGAGTGGGCAGGGGGTTGGACCCCTCCACTTT. Translating it yields CAWSGQGVGPLHF.

This clonotype has ten or more counts. The chain carries TRBV11-1 and TRBJ2-1, with 7 nucleotides matching TRBD2. J was trimmed by 10 bases and V by 2 bases; bases with no gene match: 11. The CDR3 is 15 residues long. The germline CDR1 and CDR2 sequences are SGHAT and FQDESV (reference sequence). The CDR3 is CASSLPGGRTGEQFF. The CDR3 DNA follows: TGTGCCAGCAGCTTACCGGGAGGTCGTACGGGGGAGCAGTTCTTC.

This clonotype was recorded many times. The chain employs TRBV19 and TRBJ1-5; D gene uncertain. Germline assignment: CDR1 LNHDA and CDR2 SQIVND (reference sequence). The CDR3 consists of 14 residues. The V end lost 9 bases, the J end lost 2 bases, and 14 bases lay between the germline ends. CDR3 sequence reads: CASSPTGGNQPQHF. In DNA, the CDR3 is TGTGCCAGCAGCCCGACCGGGGGCAATCAGCCCCAGCATTTT. The complete variable domain, with remaining parts taken from reference TRBV19 and TRBJ1-5, reads DGGITQSPKYLFRKEGQNVTLSCEQNLNHDAMYWYRQDPGQGLRLIYYSQIVNDFQKGDIAEGYSVSREKKESFPLTVTSAQKNPTAFYLCASSPTGGNQPQHFGDGTRLSIL.

The V gene is TRBV7-9, the J gene TRBJ2-1; 8 bases fit TRBD2. CDR3 length: 15 residues. The J segment lost 9 bases and the V segment lost 7 bases, leaving 14 bases of the junction unmatched. Germline V gene data show CDR1 as SEHNR and CDR2 as FQNEAQ (reference sequence). Here the CDR3 reads CASKSTAGREGEQFF. DNA for the CDR3: TGTGCCAGCAAGTCCACAGCGGGACGGGAGGGTGAGCAGTTCTTC.

This clonotype was recorded many times. The rearrangement joins TRBV2 to TRBJ2-4; tentatively, D is TRBD1 or TRBD2 (5 bases each). This CDR3 region has 14 residues. Germline V gene sequence: CDR1 SNHLY, CDR2 FYNNEI. Trimming removed 6 bases at V and 5 bases at J, with 14 bases between. The CDR3 loop reads CASSPTGDQNIQYF. The CDR3 DNA reads as TGTGCCAGCAGCCCGACCGGGGACCAAAACATTCAGTACTTC.

The chain recombines TRBV5-1 with TRBJ2-1, with D possibly being TRBD1 (5 bases). Trimming cost V 2 bases and J 2 bases, with 8 bases left between them. The CDR3 consists of 14 residues. CDR1 is SGHRS, CDR2 YFSETQ, per germline. The CDR3 protein is CASSFQGTYNEQFF. The CDR3 DNA sequence: TGCGCCAGCAGCTTCCAGGGCACCTACAATGAGCAGTTCTTC.

This clonotype was seen ten or more times. This sequence joins TRBV7-9 and TRBJ2-5; 7 nucleotides line up with TRBD1. From germline, CDR1 is SEHNR and CDR2 FQNEAQ (reference sequence). The CDR3 contains 14 residues. The junction had 2 bases not matched to a gene; V was cut back by 4 bases and J by 0 bases. The DNA for the CDR3 is TGTGCCAGCAGCTCCGACAGGGACCAAGAGACCCAGTACTTC. As protein: CASSSDRDQETQYF. Full variable domain (missing parts from reference TRBV7-9 and TRBJ2-5): DTGVSQNPRHKITKRGQNVTFRCDPISEHNRLYWYRQTLGQGPEFLTYFQNEAQLEKSRLLSDRFSAERPKGSFSTLEIQRTEQGDSAMYLCASSSDRDQETQYFGPGTRLLVL.

The CDR3 bases are TGTGCCAGCAGCACATGGGAGGGTCAGATCGATGAGCAGTTCTTC. It codes for CASSTWEGQIDEQFF. The V call is TRBV2, the J call TRBJ2-1, with TRBD2 identical over 7 bases. The J segment lost 8 bases and the V segment lost 6 bases, leaving 13 bases of the junction unmatched. This CDR3 has 15 residues. Germline-derived CDR1 and CDR2 are SNHLY and FYNNEI.

This clonotype has ten or more counts. The chain has TRBV2 and TRBJ1-2; TRBD1 aligns across 7 bases. Germline lookup yields CDR1 SNHLY and CDR2 FYNNEI. With V trimmed by 2 bases and J by 8 bases, 8 bases remained unmatched. The CDR3 spans 14 residues. CDR3 nucleotide sequence: TGTGCCAGCAGTGAATTTGGGACAGTAAACGGCTACACCTTC. Translating gives CASSEFGTVNGYTF.

In this sample, this clonotype turned up many times. The chain recombines TRBV10-1 with TRBJ2-7; 7 bases line up with TRBD2. There are 15 residues in the CDR3. The germline V gene has CDR1 WNHNN and CDR2 SYGVQD (reference sequence). With 3 bases clipped from V and 4 bases from J, the junction kept 9 bases outside the gene matches. The chain's CDR3 is CASSEGWGGPYEQYF. DNA for the CDR3: TGCGCCAGCAGTGAAGGGTGGGGAGGGCCTTACGAGCAGTACTTC.

This clonotype was counted ten times or more. The chain uses TRBV6-1 and TRBJ2-1, with 8 bases matching TRBD2. This CDR3 region has 13 residues. After removal of 7 bases from V and 12 bases from J, the junction contained 11 bases not matched to a gene. From germline, CDR1 is MNHNS and CDR2 SASEGT. CDR3 amino acids: CASTERSGSSQFF. In nucleotides, the CDR3 is TGTGCCAGCACAGAAAGGAGCGGGAGCTCGCAGTTCTTC.

This clonotype was seen ten or more times. The V and J genes are TRBV28 and TRBJ1-3; tentatively, D is TRBD1 (5 bases). The V end was cut by 6 bases, the J end by 0 bases, with 12 bases between. Germline-derived CDR1 and CDR2 are MDHEN and SYDVKM. The CDR3 spans 15 residues. The CDR3 nucleotides read TGTGCCAGCAGCTCCACAGGCCGCTCTGGAAACACCATATATTTT. Its translation: CASSSTGRSGNTIYF.

This clonotype was counted at least ten times. The chain employs TRBV18 and TRBJ1-2, with 8 bases fitting TRBD1. The germline CDR1 and CDR2 sequences are KGHSH and LQKENI. The CDR3 consists of 15 residues. The V segment lost 3 bases and the J segment 4 bases; nucleotides outside the gene matches: 7. CDR3 protein: CASSPGQGVAYGYTF. In DNA, the CDR3 is TGTGCCAGCTCACCCGGACAGGGTGTTGCCTATGGCTACACCTTC.

This chain joins TRBV7-8 and TRBJ2-7; no definite D call. Trimming removed 6 bases at V and 3 bases at J, with 12 bases between. The CDR3 runs to 13 residues. CDR1 and CDR2 (germline): SGHVS, FQNEAQ. The DNA for the CDR3 is TGTGCCAGCAGTTCTACCCTCATCTACGAGCAGTACTTC. Encoded protein: CASSSTLIYEQYF.

This chain uses TRBV5-1 with TRBJ1-1, with D uncertain. CDR1 SGHRS and CDR2 YFSETQ come from the germline V gene. V was shortened by 2 bases and J by 3 bases, with 11 bases between the two germline ends. This CDR3 region has 14 residues. The CDR3 sequence: CASSFPDGYTEAFF. DNA of the CDR3: TGCGCCAGCAGCTTCCCGGATGGCTACACTGAAGCTTTCTTT.

This clonotype was detected ten times or more. This rearrangement joins TRBV4-2 to TRBJ2-1; 8 positions match TRBD2. Germline trimming cut 0 bases from V and 10 bases from J; bases unmatched to any gene: 14. CDR3 size: 17 residues. CDR1 is LGHNA, CDR2 YNFKEQ, per germline. The CDR3 DNA follows: TGTGCCAGCAGCCAAGAGGCAAGCGGGAGTCCGAGGCGAGAGCAGTTCTTC. Translating gives CASSQEASGSPRREQFF.

This clonotype was counted ten times or more. This chain links TRBV12-3 or TRBV12-4 with TRBJ2-2; D is undetermined. The V gene lost 7 bases and the J gene lost 5 bases, with 8 bases spanning the gap. CDR3 length: 12 residues. The CDR3 loop reads CASNRATGELFF. The CDR3, as DNA: TGTGCCAGCAATCGGGCAACCGGGGAGCTGTTTTTT.

This clonotype was counted at least ten times. The V call is TRBV16, the J call TRBJ1-2; D call uncertain. Germline V gene sequence: CDR1 KGHSY, CDR2 FQNENV. V was cut by 0 bases and J by 6 bases, with 14 bases left in between. CDR3 length: 15 amino acids. The CDR3 sequence is CASSQSSGLKDGYTF. CDR3 DNA: TGTGCCAGCAGCCAATCTTCAGGACTGAAGGATGGCTACACCTTC.

This clonotype turned up a few times. J is TRBJ2-3 and V is TRBV3-1, with 11 bases identical to TRBD2. There are 18 residues in the CDR3. Germline loops: CDR1 LGHDT, CDR2 YNNKEL (reference sequence). V lost 4 bases, J lost 2 bases, and 11 bases stayed unmatched. Here the CDR3 reads CASSPRLAGGVDTDTQYF. In nucleotides, the CDR3 is TGTGCCAGCAGCCCCAGGCTAGCGGGAGGTGTAGACACAGATACGCAGTATTTT.